Following are 16 T cell receptor beta chains from one sample sequenced in a study of regulatory T cells in long-lasting Graves disease. According to the study, TCR beta libraries were built with iRepertoire HTBI primers and CDR3-region Arm-PCR. TCRdb analysed the multiplex PCR reads with MiXCR anew, one entry per CDR3 protein. Altogether roughly 440,000 distinct CDR3 sequences are present, about 16% being singletons, with the ten largest covering about 25%. Stated time point: newly diagnosed GD, antithyroid drugs for less than 3 months. After RNA was extracted from PBMCs, the TCR library was made from it. This sample was also put to use in a study of T cells in Graves' hyperthyroidism and ophthalmopathy.

Material: peripheral blood mononuclear cells (PBMCs), obtained at new diagnosis, from a patient treated with antithyroid drugs. These receptors came from a woman younger than 30 with Graves disease.

At least ten counts were recorded for this clonotype. V usage is TRBV6-1 and J usage is TRBJ1-1; a weak D match, TRBD1 (5 bases). This CDR3 is built from 13 residues. Trimming pared 8 bases from V and 0 bases from J, leaving 10 bases between. Per germline, CDR1 MNHNS and CDR2 SASEGT. The CDR3 DNA reads TGTGCCAGCGCGGACACCATGAACACTGAAGCTTTCTTT. This translates into CASADTMNTEAFF.

The rearrangement joins TRBV12-3 or TRBV12-4 to TRBJ1-3; possibly TRBD1 for D (6 bases). The CDR3 consists of 15 residues. V shed 3 bases and J shed 4 bases, with 13 bases lying between them. Here the CDR3 DNA reads TGTGCCAGCAGTTTTTTGGGAGACAGGGGAAACACCATATATTTT. It yields the protein CASSFLGDRGNTIYF.

This clonotype was counted a few times. The CDR3 spells CASSQDIGARGNTIYF. The CDR3 coding sequence is TGTGCCAGCAGCCAAGATATTGGCGCCCGGGGAAACACCATATATTTT. J is TRBJ1-3 and V is TRBV3-1, with D unresolved. The CDR3 has 16 amino acids. Germline V gene lookup returns CDR1 LGHDT and CDR2 YNNKEL (reference sequence). V was clipped by 0 bases and J by 4 bases, with 13 bases between them.

The CDR3 sequence: CASSVGAGQYGMEKLFF. The CDR3 coding sequence is TGTGCCAGCAGCGTAGGAGCAGGACAATATGGAATGGAAAAACTGTTTTTT. The chain carries TRBV9 and TRBJ1-4, with D tentatively TRBD1 (5 bases). CDR1 and CDR2 (germline): SGDLS, YYNGEE. V was cut by 0 bases and J by 8 bases, with 20 bases left in between. CDR3 length equals 17 residues.

In this sample, this clonotype turned up many times. V is TRBV3-1 and J is TRBJ2-1; no definite D call. CDR3 length equals 17 residues. Trimming cost V 0 bases and J 4 bases, with 16 bases left between them. CDR1 and CDR2 from the germline V gene are LGHDT and YNNKEL (reference sequence). The CDR3 region is CASSQELGNQPYNEQFF. The CDR3 nucleotides read TGTGCCAGCAGCCAAGAATTAGGAAACCAACCTTACAATGAGCAGTTCTTC.

The chain employs TRBV5-1 and TRBJ2-7; 8 positions agree with TRBD1. Germline V gives CDR1 SGHRS, CDR2 YFSETQ. V was clipped by 2 bases and J by 3 bases; unmatched bases: 10. This CDR3 has 16 residues. The CDR3 loop is CASSLSGQGFFYEQYF. In DNA, the CDR3 is TGCGCCAGCAGCTTAAGTGGACAGGGTTTTTTCTACGAGCAGTACTTC.

This clonotype was counted at least ten times. V and J are TRBV7-3 and TRBJ2-5; no clear D gene. The CDR3 covers 12 residues. The V and J ends lost 1 base and 5 bases respectively, with 5 bases between them. CDR1 is SGHTA, CDR2 FQGTGA, per germline. The CDR3 is CASSLKIETQYF. The CDR3 DNA is TGTGCCAGCAGCTTAAAGATCGAGACCCAGTACTTC.

This sequence joins TRBV9 and TRBJ2-3; 7 bases align to TRBD2. The CDR3 covers 17 residues. J gave up 2 bases and V 0 bases, and 9 bases lay outside the gene matches. The V gene's germline CDR1 is SGDLS and CDR2 YYNGEE. The CDR3 DNA sequence: TGTGCCAGCAGCGTAGTAGGCGGGAGCGGTGTCACAGATACGCAGTATTTT. Its translation: CASSVVGGSGVTDTQYF.

This clonotype occurred many times. The chain joins TRBV12-3 or TRBV12-4 to TRBJ1-4; maybe TRBD1 (5 bases). CDR3 size: 15 residues. Trimming pared 6 bases from V and 10 bases from J, leaving 21 bases between. As DNA, the CDR3 is TGTGCCAGCAGACATCTCAGGGTTAACAACGGAAAACTGTTTTTT. Amino acid sequence: CASRHLRVNNGKLFF.

This clonotype turned up a few times. This chain joins TRBV27 and TRBJ2-1; 7 nucleotides align to TRBD1. CDR3 size: 12 residues. With 6 bases clipped from V and 7 bases from J, the junction kept 3 bases outside the gene matches. Germline CDR1 is MNHEY and CDR2 is SMNVEV (reference sequence). CDR3 bases: TGTGCCAGCAGCTGGGACAGAAATGAGCAGTTCTTC. It translates to CASSWDRNEQFF.

The gene calls are TRBV29-1 and TRBJ2-1, with 8 bases that match TRBD2. This CDR3 spans 14 amino acids. Germline V gives CDR1 SQVTM, CDR2 ANQGSEA. V dropped 3 bases and J dropped 7; count of bases not matched to a gene: 8. Here the CDR3 DNA reads TGCAGCGTTGATGCAACGGGGGGGATTAATGAGCAGTTCTTC. Translation gives CSVDATGGINEQFF.

The rearrangement joins TRBV29-1 to TRBJ1-3, with D unresolved. The CDR3 extends over 11 amino acids. Trimming cost V 3 bases and J 8 bases, with 8 bases left between them. Germline loops: CDR1 SQVTM, CDR2 ANQGSEA. The CDR3 protein is CSVDIGHTIYF. The CDR3 DNA is TGCAGCGTTGATATCGGACACACCATATATTTT.

This clonotype was seen ten or more times. The rearrangement uses TRBV6-1 and TRBJ1-2; D not resolved. The germline gives CDR1 MNHNS, CDR2 SASEGT. V gave up 2 bases and J gave up 3 bases, with 16 bases separating them. The CDR3 has 16 residues. The DNA for the CDR3 is TGTGCCAGCAGTGAAAAAGGAGGAATCGTGGACTATGGCTACACCTTC. Translating gives CASSEKGGIVDYGYTF.

This clonotype has a handful of counts. A much larger clone lies one base from this, so it may be a read error. The genes are TRBV20-1 and TRBJ2-7; TRBD2 matches 7 bases. Per the germline V gene, CDR1 is DFQATT and CDR2 is SNEGSKA (reference sequence). V was pared by 3 bases and J by 3 bases, with 17 bases of the junction left unmatched. The CDR3 covers 17 residues. CDR3 coding DNA: TGCAGTGCTAGTTTTACGCTACCGGGACTAACGAACTACGAGCAGTACTTC. Encoded protein: CSASFTLPGLTNYEQYF.

In regard to this clonotype: A much larger clone lies one base from this, so it may be a read error. Because the CDR3 is missing its conserved closing phenylalanine or tryptophan, this is likely a read error. This chain uses TRBV28 with TRBJ2-1, with D unclear. V was clipped by 2 bases and J by 1 base, with 6 bases between them. CDR1 is MDHEN and CDR2 is SYDVKM in the germline V gene. The CDR3 sequence is 14 residues long. The CDR3 reads CASSLLTSYNEQFS. The CDR3 DNA reads TGTGCCAGCAGTTTACTTACTTCCTACAATGAGCAGTTCTCC.

The rearrangement joins TRBV14 to TRBJ1-1, with D perhaps matching TRBD1 (5 bases). Trimming shortened V by 5 bases and J by 4 bases, and 11 bases separated the two germline ends. CDR3 length: 13 amino acids. Germline V gene sequence: CDR1 SGHDN, CDR2 FVKESK. This chain's CDR3 is CASSKGVGTEAFF. Written as DNA, the CDR3 is TGTGCCAGCAGCAAAGGGGTTGGCACTGAAGCTTTCTTT.